The clone carrying this TCR beta chain occurred a few times. This entry comes from a study of early T cells in non-severe SARS-CoV-2 infection. Study-wide context: Alpha and beta chains were unpaired, from unsorted whole-blood bulk RNA.

The V gene's germline CDR1 is SEHNR and CDR2 FQNEAQ (reference sequence). There are 12 residues in the CDR3. Deletions cut 10 bases from V and 4 bases from J, with 12 bases between. Individual cDNA molecules were tagged with unique molecular identifiers, the study reported. Each CDR3 protein gets one entry after TCRdb re-called the 5' RACE reads with MiXCR. The sample lists 60,000 to 75,000 distinct CDR3 sequences, approximately 10% occurring once. Sequenced material: whole blood, taken at baseline. The chain carries TRBV7-9 and TRBJ2-3; D is unclear. The TCR was taken from an adult who was a healthcare worker with PCR-confirmed SARS-CoV-2 infection or an uninfected control (not recorded which). As DNA, the CDR3 is TGTGCCACCGAGTTTGGGGCAGATACGCAGTATTTT. Its protein product is CATEFGADTQYF.